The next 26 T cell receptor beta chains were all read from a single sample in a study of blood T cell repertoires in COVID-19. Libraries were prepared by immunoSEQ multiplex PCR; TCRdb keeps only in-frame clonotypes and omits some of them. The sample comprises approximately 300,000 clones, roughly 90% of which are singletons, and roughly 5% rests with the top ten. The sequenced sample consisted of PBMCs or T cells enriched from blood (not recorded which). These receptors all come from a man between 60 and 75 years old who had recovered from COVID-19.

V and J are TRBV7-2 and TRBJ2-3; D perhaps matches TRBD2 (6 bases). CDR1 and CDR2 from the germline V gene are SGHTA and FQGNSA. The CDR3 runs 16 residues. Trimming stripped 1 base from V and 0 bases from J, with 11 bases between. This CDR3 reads CASSLGGVISTDTQYF. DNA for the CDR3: TGTGCCAGCAGCTTAGGCGGGGTAATTAGCACAGATACGCAGTATTTT.

CDR3 nucleotide sequence: TGTGCCAGTGCCCTTGCGTGGGGCGGTAATGAGCAGTTCTTC. It is translated as CASALAWGGNEQFF. V and J are TRBV2 and TRBJ2-1; tentative D call: TRBD1 (5 bases). Germline CDR1 reads SNHLY; CDR2 reads FYNNEI. The V and J ends lost 9 bases and 7 bases respectively, with 19 bases between them. CDR3 length: 14 amino acids.

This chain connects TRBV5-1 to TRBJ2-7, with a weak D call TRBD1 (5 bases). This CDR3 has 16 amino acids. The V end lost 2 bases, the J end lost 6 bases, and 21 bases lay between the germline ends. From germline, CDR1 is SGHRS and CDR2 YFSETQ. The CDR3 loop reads CASSLLMGQGQGEQYF. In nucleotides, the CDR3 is TGCGCCAGCAGCTTATTAATGGGCCAGGGCCAAGGCGAGCAGTACTTC.

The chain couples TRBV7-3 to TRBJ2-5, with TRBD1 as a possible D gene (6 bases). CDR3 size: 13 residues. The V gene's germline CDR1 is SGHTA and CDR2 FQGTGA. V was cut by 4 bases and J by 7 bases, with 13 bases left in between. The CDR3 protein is CASSSGQSGTQYF. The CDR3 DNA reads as TGTGCCAGCAGCTCAGGACAGTCCGGGACCCAGTACTTC.

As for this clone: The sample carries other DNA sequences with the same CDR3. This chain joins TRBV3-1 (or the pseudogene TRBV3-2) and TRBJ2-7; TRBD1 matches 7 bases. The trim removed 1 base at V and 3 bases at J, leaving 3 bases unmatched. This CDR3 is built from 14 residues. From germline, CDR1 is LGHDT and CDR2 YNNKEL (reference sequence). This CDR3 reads CASSQGPGGYEQYF. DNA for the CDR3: TGTGCCAGCAGCCAAGGCCCAGGGGGCTACGAGCAGTACTTC.

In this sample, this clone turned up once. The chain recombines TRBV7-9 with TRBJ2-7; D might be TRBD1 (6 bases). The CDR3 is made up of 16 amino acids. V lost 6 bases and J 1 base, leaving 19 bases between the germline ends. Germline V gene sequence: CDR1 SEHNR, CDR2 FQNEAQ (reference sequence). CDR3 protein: CASSQRPRGTSYEQYF. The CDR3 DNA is TGTGCCAGCAGTCAGCGGCCCAGGGGTACATCCTACGAGCAGTACTTC.

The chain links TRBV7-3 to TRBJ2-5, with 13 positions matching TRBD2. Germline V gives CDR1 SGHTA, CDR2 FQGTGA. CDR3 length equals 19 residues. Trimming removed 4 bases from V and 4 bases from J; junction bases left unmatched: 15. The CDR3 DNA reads TGTGCCAGCAGCTCGGGACAGAACCAGGGACTAGCGGGACGAGAGACCCAGTACTTC. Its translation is CASSSGQNQGLAGRETQYF.

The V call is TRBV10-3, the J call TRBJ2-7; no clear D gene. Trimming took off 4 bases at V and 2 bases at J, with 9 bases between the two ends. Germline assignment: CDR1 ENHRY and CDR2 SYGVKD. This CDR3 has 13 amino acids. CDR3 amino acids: CAISVGGTYEQYF. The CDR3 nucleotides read TGTGCCATCAGTGTTGGCGGTACCTACGAGCAGTACTTC.

CDR3 amino acids: CASSEKMDREAFF. CDR3 sequence (DNA): TGTGCCAGCAGTGAAAAGATGGACAGAGAAGCTTTCTTT. This sequence joins TRBV6-1 and TRBJ1-1, with TRBD1 as a possible D gene (6 bases). Germline V gene lookup returns CDR1 MNHNS and CDR2 SASEGT. The CDR3 runs 13 residues. V lost 2 bases, J lost 8 bases, and 12 bases lay in between.

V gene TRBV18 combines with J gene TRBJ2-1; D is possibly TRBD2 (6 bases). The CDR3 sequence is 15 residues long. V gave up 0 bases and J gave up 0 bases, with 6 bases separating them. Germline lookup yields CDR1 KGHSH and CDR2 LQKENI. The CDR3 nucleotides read TGTGCCAGCTCACCACCCGGGAGCTCCTACAATGAGCAGTTCTTC. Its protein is CASSPPGSSYNEQFF.

CDR3 coding DNA: TGTGCCAGCAGCCAAGTAGCATACAGGGGGGGACGAAGCTCTGGGGCCAACGTCCTGACTTTC. Translation: CASSQVAYRGGRSSGANVLTF. The V and J genes are TRBV3-1 (or the pseudogene TRBV3-2) and TRBJ2-6; weak D call: TRBD1 (8 bases). V gave up 1 base and J gave up 0 bases, with 22 bases separating them. The CDR3 has 21 residues. The germline V gene encodes CDR1 LGHDT and CDR2 YNNKEL (reference sequence).

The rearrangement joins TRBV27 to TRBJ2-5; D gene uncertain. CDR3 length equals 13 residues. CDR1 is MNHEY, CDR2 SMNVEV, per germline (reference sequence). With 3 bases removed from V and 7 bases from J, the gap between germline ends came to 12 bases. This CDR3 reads CASSFRPTGTQYF. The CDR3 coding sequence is TGTGCCAGCAGTTTCCGGCCGACGGGGACCCAGTACTTC.

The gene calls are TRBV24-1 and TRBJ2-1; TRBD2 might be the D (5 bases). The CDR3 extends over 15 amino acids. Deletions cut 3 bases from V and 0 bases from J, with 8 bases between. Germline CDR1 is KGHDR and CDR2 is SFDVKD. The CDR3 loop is CATSDGRASYNEQFF. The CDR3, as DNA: TGTGCCACCAGTGATGGGCGGGCCTCCTACAATGAGCAGTTCTTC.

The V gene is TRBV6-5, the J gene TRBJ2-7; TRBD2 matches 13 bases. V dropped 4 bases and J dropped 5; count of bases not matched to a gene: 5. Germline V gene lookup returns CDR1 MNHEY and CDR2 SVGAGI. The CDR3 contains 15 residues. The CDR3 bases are TGTGCCAGCAGTTGGGGACTAGCGGGAAACCACGAGCAGTACTTC. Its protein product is CASSWGLAGNHEQYF.

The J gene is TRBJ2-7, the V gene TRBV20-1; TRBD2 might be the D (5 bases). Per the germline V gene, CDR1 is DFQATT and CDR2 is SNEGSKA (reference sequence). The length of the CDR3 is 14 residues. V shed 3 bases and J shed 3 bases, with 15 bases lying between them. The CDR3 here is CSASSLGKLYEQYF. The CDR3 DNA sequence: TGCAGTGCTAGTAGTCTCGGGAAACTCTACGAGCAGTACTTC.

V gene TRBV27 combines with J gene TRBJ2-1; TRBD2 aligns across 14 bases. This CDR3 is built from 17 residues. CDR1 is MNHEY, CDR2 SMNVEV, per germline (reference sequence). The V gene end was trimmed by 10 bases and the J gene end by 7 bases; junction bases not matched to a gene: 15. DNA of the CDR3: TGTGCCACCGGGACAGGGGGACTAGCGGGGGTTTCGAATGAGCAGTTCTTC. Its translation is CATGTGGLAGVSNEQFF.

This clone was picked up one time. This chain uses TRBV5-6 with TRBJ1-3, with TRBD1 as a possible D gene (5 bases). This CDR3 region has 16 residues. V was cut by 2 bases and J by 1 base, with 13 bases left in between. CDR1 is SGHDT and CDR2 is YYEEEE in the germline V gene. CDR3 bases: TGTGCCAGCAGCTTCCCCTCGACAGATTCTGGAAACACCATATATTTT. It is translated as CASSFPSTDSGNTIYF.

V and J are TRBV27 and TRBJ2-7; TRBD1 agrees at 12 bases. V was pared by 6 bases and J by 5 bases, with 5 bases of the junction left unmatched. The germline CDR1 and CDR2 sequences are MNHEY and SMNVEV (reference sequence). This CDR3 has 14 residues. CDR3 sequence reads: CASRLGQGANEQYF. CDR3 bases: TGTGCCAGCAGGTTGGGACAGGGGGCCAACGAGCAGTACTTC.

The CDR3 DNA reads TGTGCCAGCAGCTCTACTCCGTCTGCGGGAGTGCATGAGCAGTTCTTC. It yields the protein CASSSTPSAGVHEQFF. This chain links TRBV7-2 with TRBJ2-1; TRBD2 matches at 7 bases. Trimming removed 4 bases from V and 8 bases from J; junction bases left unmatched: 14. Germline V gene lookup returns CDR1 SGHTA and CDR2 FQGNSA. This CDR3 is 16 amino acids long.

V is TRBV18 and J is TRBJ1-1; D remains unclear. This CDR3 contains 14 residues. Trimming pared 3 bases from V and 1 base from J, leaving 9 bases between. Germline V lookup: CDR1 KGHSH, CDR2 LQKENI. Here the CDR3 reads CASSPDGGNTEAFF. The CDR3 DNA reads TGTGCCAGCTCACCGGACGGAGGGAACACTGAAGCTTTCTTT. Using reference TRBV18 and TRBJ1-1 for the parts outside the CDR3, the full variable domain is NAGVMQNPRHLVRRRGQEARLRCSPMKGHSHVYWYRQLPEEGLKFMVYLQKENIIDESGMPKERFSAEFPKEGPSILRIQQVVRGDSAAYFCASSPDGGNTEAFFGQGTRLTVV.

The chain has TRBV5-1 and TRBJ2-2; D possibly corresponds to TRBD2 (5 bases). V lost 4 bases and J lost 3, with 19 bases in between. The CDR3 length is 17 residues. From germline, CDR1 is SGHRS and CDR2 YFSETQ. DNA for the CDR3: TGCGCCAGCAGCGGAGCTTCGGGATCCCAGTACACCGGGGAGCTGTTTTTT. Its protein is CASSGASGSQYTGELFF. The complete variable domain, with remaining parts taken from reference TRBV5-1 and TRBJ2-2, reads KAGVTQTPRYLIKTRGQQVTLSCSPISGHRSVSWYQQTPGQGLQFLFEYFSETQRNKGNFPGRFSGRQFSNSRSEMNVSTLELGDSALYLCASSGASGSQYTGELFFGEGSRLTVL.

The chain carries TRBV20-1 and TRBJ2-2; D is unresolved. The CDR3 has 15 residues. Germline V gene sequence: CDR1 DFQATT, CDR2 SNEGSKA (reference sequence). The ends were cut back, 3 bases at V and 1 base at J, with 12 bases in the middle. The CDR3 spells CSASFRGLNTGELFF. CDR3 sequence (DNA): TGCAGTGCTAGTTTTCGCGGCCTGAACACCGGGGAGCTGTTTTTT.

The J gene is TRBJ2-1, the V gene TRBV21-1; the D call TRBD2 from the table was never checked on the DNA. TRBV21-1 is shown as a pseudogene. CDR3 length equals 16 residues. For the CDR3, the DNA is TGTGCCAGCAGCAAAGTTGTACGGGAGGGATACAATGAGCAGTTCTTC. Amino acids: CASSKVVREGYNEQFF.

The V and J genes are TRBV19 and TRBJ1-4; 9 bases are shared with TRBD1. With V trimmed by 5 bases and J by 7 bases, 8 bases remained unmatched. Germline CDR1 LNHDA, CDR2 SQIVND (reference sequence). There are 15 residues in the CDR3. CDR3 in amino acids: CASSSRGTGLEKLFF. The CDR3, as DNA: TGTGCCAGTAGTTCCCGGGGGACAGGGCTTGAAAAACTGTTTTTT.

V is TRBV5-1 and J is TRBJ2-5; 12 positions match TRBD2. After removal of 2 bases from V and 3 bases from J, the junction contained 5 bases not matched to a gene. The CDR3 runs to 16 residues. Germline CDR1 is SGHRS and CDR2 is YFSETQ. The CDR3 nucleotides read TGCGCCAGCAGCTTCCAGACTAGCGGGAGTAAAGAGACCCAGTACTTC. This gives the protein CASSFQTSGSKETQYF.

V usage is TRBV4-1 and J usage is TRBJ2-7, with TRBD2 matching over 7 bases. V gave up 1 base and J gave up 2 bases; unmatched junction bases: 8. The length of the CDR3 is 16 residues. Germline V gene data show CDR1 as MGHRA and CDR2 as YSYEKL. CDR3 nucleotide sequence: TGCGCCAGCAGCCAAGCCCCCCTAGCGGATACCTACGAGCAGTACTTC. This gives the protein CASSQAPLADTYEQYF.